Shown below are 23 T cell receptor beta chains from a single sample sequenced in a study of cytomegalovirus exposure and HLA in healthy donors. Both 60 Vbeta primers and 13 Jbeta primers went into the PCR. The assay was immunoSEQ multiplex PCR, and TCRdb's table has in-frame clones only and misses some. The sample lists roughly 100,000 clones, 83% occurring once. Sample: PBMCs. The receptors here all came from a man aged 18 to 30 in good health and CMV-seronegative.

Comment on this clone: Distinct nucleotide sequences in the sample also encode this CDR3. The rearrangement joins TRBV6-5 to TRBJ1-1; D is undetermined. V dropped 0 bases and J dropped 0 bases, with 5 bases sitting between them. The CDR3 sequence is 14 residues long. Germline-derived CDR1 and CDR2 are MNHEY and SVGAGI. The CDR3: CASSYSTLNTEAFF. CDR3 bases: TGTGCCAGCAGTTACTCGACACTGAACACTGAAGCTTTCTTT.

This sequence joins TRBV5-4 and TRBJ2-7; 8 bases agree with TRBD2. Germline V gene data show CDR1 as SGHNT and CDR2 as YYREEE (reference sequence). Unmatched junction bases numbered 20, after V lost 10 bases and J lost 2 bases. This CDR3 is built from 17 residues. CDR3 sequence reads: CAYSGAGGSGNTYEQYF. The CDR3 region has the DNA TGTGCCTACTCCGGGGCGGGAGGATCAGGAAATACCTACGAGCAGTACTTC.

The chain employs TRBV6-1 and TRBJ1-1, with TRBD1 matching 10 bases. Germline V gene lookup returns CDR1 MNHNS and CDR2 SASEGT. The CDR3 extends over 14 amino acids. The V and J ends lost 6 bases and 4 bases, in that order; junction bases with no gene match: 5. The CDR3 DNA reads as TGTGCCAGCAGACGGACAGGGGGGGCCACTGAAGCTTTCTTT. Its translation: CASRRTGGATEAFF.

The gene calls are TRBV14 and TRBJ1-2; D gene ambiguous. Trimming stripped 1 base from V and 5 bases from J, with 14 bases between. The CDR3 length is 15 residues. The V gene's germline CDR1 is SGHDN and CDR2 FVKESK. The CDR3 spells CASSQVSGVWYGYTF. DNA of the CDR3: TGTGCCAGCAGCCAAGTTTCCGGGGTTTGGTATGGCTACACCTTC.

V usage is TRBV4-2 and J usage is TRBJ2-1; TRBD2 agrees at 14 bases. The CDR3 loop spans 22 amino acids. V lost 3 bases to trimming and J lost 3 bases; unmatched junction nucleotides: 19. Germline CDR1 reads LGHNA; CDR2 reads YNFKEQ. This chain's CDR3 is CASSHPGLAGVPAVKIYNEQFF. Here the CDR3 DNA reads TGTGCCAGCAGCCATCCGGGACTAGCGGGAGTCCCCGCTGTCAAAATCTACAATGAGCAGTTCTTC.

The V gene is TRBV7-9, the J gene TRBJ2-1, with 8 bases aligning to TRBD2. The germline CDR1 and CDR2 sequences are SEHNR and FQNEAQ (reference sequence). This CDR3 has 17 amino acids. The V gene end was trimmed by 3 bases and the J gene end by 5 bases; junction bases not matched to a gene: 12. Here the CDR3 DNA reads TGTGCCAGCAGCTTCTCCGGGGGGGGACCCCGCGACAATGAGCAGTTCTTC. It translates to CASSFSGGGPRDNEQFF.

The J gene is TRBJ1-2, the V gene TRBV28; D is perhaps TRBD1 (5 bases). This CDR3 spans 11 amino acids. Germline assignment: CDR1 MDHEN and CDR2 SYDVKM. V dropped 6 bases and J dropped 6 bases, with 8 bases sitting between them. CDR3 coding DNA: TGTGCCAGCAGGACAGAGAATGGCTACACCTTC. Residues: CASRTENGYTF.

This rearrangement joins TRBV7-9 to TRBJ2-2; perhaps TRBD2 as D (6 bases). Germline V CDR1 and CDR2: SEHNR, FQNEAQ (reference sequence). The CDR3 is made up of 16 amino acids. Trimming stripped 5 bases from V and 2 bases from J, with 15 bases between. The CDR3 loop reads CASSRDGGVNTGELFF. CDR3 sequence (DNA): TGTGCCAGCAGCCGAGATGGCGGGGTAAACACCGGGGAGCTGTTTTTT. Drawing the rest from reference TRBV7-9 and TRBJ2-2, the complete variable domain is DTGVSQNPRHKITKRGQNVTFRCDPISEHNRLYWYRQTLGQGPEFLTYFQNEAQLEKSRLLSDRFSAERPKGSFSTLEIQRTEQGDSAMYLCASSRDGGVNTGELFFGEGSRLTVL.

The V call is TRBV7-9, the J call TRBJ2-1; TRBD2 matches at 7 bases. The trim removed 1 base at V and 8 bases at J, leaving 8 bases unmatched. Germline lookup yields CDR1 SEHNR and CDR2 FQNEAQ (reference sequence). The CDR3 consists of 15 residues. The CDR3 DNA follows: TGTGCCAGCAGCTTAGGTGGCGGGAGTACCGATGAGCAGTTCTTC. Its protein is CASSLGGGSTDEQFF.

This clone was observed a handful of times. The chain links TRBV19 to TRBJ2-3, with 10 bases fitting TRBD2. CDR1 is LNHDA and CDR2 is SQIVND in the germline V gene (reference sequence). V was clipped by 5 bases and J by 9 bases; unmatched bases: 5. The CDR3 loop spans 13 amino acids. The CDR3 coding sequence is TGTGCCAGTAGTGGAGCTAGCGGGAGAACGCAGTATTTT. Protein sequence: CASSGASGRTQYF.

The chain carries TRBV5-1 and TRBJ2-1, with D possibly matching TRBD2 (6 bases). Per germline, CDR1 SGHRS and CDR2 YFSETQ. CDR3 length: 13 residues. Trimming removed 1 base from V and 10 bases from J, with 12 bases in between. The CDR3 loop reads CASSLTGEGEQFF. DNA for the CDR3: TGCGCCAGCAGCTTGACGGGAGAGGGGGAGCAGTTCTTC.

The chain uses TRBV5-4 and TRBJ1-1; D gene uncertain. Germline CDR1 and CDR2: SGHNT and YYREEE (reference sequence). The ends were cut back, 0 bases at V and 1 base at J, with 7 bases in the middle. This CDR3 region has 14 residues. DNA for the CDR3: TGTGCCAGCAGCTTGGTTAACGGGAACACTGAAGCTTTCTTT. Protein: CASSLVNGNTEAFF.

V gene TRBV19 combines with J gene TRBJ1-5; 10 bases line up with TRBD1. Germline loops: CDR1 LNHDA, CDR2 SQIVND (reference sequence). J gave up 2 bases and V 6 bases, and 1 base lay outside the gene matches. This CDR3 is built from 14 residues. In DNA form, the CDR3 reads TGTGCCAGTAGAGGACAGGGGGGCAATCAGCCCCAGCATTTT. Translated, it gives CASRGQGGNQPQHF.

This chain connects TRBV7-3 to TRBJ2-3; 12 positions match TRBD2. This CDR3 comprises 17 residues. V dropped 5 bases and J dropped 8; count of bases not matched to a gene: 14. Per germline, CDR1 SGHTA and CDR2 FQGTGA. The CDR3 protein is CASSPVTTSGSGSTQYF. The CDR3, as DNA: TGTGCCAGCAGCCCCGTTACGACTAGCGGGAGTGGTAGTACGCAGTATTTT. The entire variable domain, with the rest obtained from reference TRBV7-3 and TRBJ2-3, is as follows: GAGVSQTPSNKVTEKGKYVELRCDPISGHTALYWYRQSLGQGPEFLIYFQGTGAADDSGLPNDRFFAVRPEGSVSTLKIQRTERGDSAVYLCASSPVTTSGSGSTQYFGPGTRLTVL.

The rearrangement joins TRBV6-5 to TRBJ1-4; 10 bases are shared with TRBD1. V was clipped by 0 bases and J by 6 bases; unmatched bases: 1. Germline-derived CDR1 and CDR2 are MNHEY and SVGAGI. This CDR3 is 15 amino acids long. CDR3 amino acids: CASSYSGTGDEKLFF. Written as DNA, the CDR3 is TGTGCCAGCAGTTACTCGGGGACAGGGGATGAAAAACTGTTTTTT.

The chain uses TRBV12-5 and TRBJ1-1; TRBD1 matches at 9 bases. V trimming: 0 bases; J trimming: 3 bases; junction bases outside the gene matches: 2. Germline CDR1 reads LGHNT; CDR2 reads FRNRAP. CDR3 size: 15 residues. The CDR3 loop reads CASGLVQGAYTEAFF. CDR3 DNA sequence: TGTGCTAGTGGTTTGGTACAGGGGGCATACACTGAAGCTTTCTTT.

The V gene is TRBV7-2, the J gene TRBJ2-6, with 10 bases identical to TRBD2. V was clipped by 0 bases and J by 0 bases; unmatched bases: 2. The CDR3 loop spans 18 amino acids. Germline V gene sequence: CDR1 SGHTA, CDR2 FQGNSA. This CDR3 reads CASSLAASGSSGANVLTF. The CDR3 coding sequence is TGTGCCAGCAGCTTAGCGGCTAGCGGGAGCTCTGGGGCCAACGTCCTGACTTTC.

The chain carries TRBV5-6 and TRBJ2-7; a weak D match, TRBD2 (6 bases). V shed 4 bases and J shed 3 bases, with 11 bases lying between them. There are 13 residues in the CDR3. Germline CDR1 reads SGHDT; CDR2 reads YYEEEE. CDR3 sequence reads: CASSPGTYYEQYF. Written as DNA, the CDR3 is TGTGCCAGCAGCCCGGGGACTTACTACGAGCAGTACTTC.

The rearrangement joins TRBV27 to TRBJ1-4; no clear D gene. Germline V CDR1 and CDR2: MNHEY, SMNVEV (reference sequence). This CDR3 is 16 amino acids long. V gave up 1 base and J gave up 2 bases, with 11 bases separating them. In DNA form, the CDR3 reads TGTGCCAGCAGTTTATATTTCCCCCCGACTAATGAAAAACTGTTTTTT. Encoded protein: CASSLYFPPTNEKLFF.

This clone was observed a handful of times. The genes are TRBV18 and TRBJ2-4; 10 bases agree with TRBD1. V was pared by 4 bases and J by 4 bases, with 13 bases of the junction left unmatched. CDR1 is KGHSH, CDR2 LQKENI, per germline. CDR3 length: 18 residues. CDR3: CASSLGQGDWMGKNIQYF. In DNA, the CDR3 is TGTGCCAGCTCACTTGGACAGGGGGATTGGATGGGGAAAAACATTCAGTACTTC.

CDR3 loop: CASSPSGHNSPLHF. The CDR3 DNA follows: TGTGCCAGCAGCCCCTCGGGTCATAATTCACCCCTCCACTTT. This chain uses TRBV5-4 with TRBJ1-6; D is uncertain. From germline, CDR1 is SGHNT and CDR2 YYREEE (reference sequence). This CDR3 has 14 residues. Trimming shortened V by 4 bases and J by 5 bases, and 10 bases separated the two germline ends.

The chain couples TRBV7-6 to TRBJ1-5; a weak D match, TRBD1 (6 bases). The CDR3 loop spans 14 amino acids. V shed 1 base and J shed 6 bases, with 10 bases lying between them. Germline lookup yields CDR1 SGHVS and CDR2 FNYEAQ. The CDR3 region has the DNA TGTGCCAGCAGCTTAGAGGGGGAGGGTCAGCCCCAGCATTTT. It is translated as CASSLEGEGQPQHF.

The V call is TRBV19, the J call TRBJ2-1, with D maybe TRBD2 (7 bases). The germline V gene has CDR1 LNHDA and CDR2 SQIVND (reference sequence). V gave up 1 base and J gave up 0 bases, with 16 bases separating them. The CDR3 spans 18 residues. The CDR3 nucleotides are TGTGCCAGTAGTATAGTGTGGTCGGGGGGCAACTCCTACAATGAGCAGTTCTTC. Residues: CASSIVWSGGNSYNEQFF.